These 23 T cell receptor beta chains share one sample of origin, sequenced in a study of blood T cell repertoires in COVID-19. Produced via immunoSEQ multiplex PCR; TCRdb's table is partial and in-frame only. This sample has more than 250,000 clones, with roughly 80% found just once. Sequencing was carried out using peripheral blood. These receptors were taken from a man aged 60 to 69 who had recovered from COVID-19.

The gene calls are TRBV28 and TRBJ2-1; TRBD1 matches 8 bases. J was trimmed by 5 bases and V by 1 base; bases with no gene match: 7. This CDR3 is built from 16 residues. Germline CDR1 MDHEN, CDR2 SYDVKM. The CDR3 sequence is CASSLSRTGLDNEQFF. CDR3 sequence (DNA): TGTGCCAGCAGTTTATCACGGACAGGGCTAGACAATGAGCAGTTCTTC. Using reference TRBV28 and TRBJ2-1 for the parts outside the CDR3, the full variable domain is DVKVTQSSRYLVKRTGEKVFLECVQDMDHENMFWYRQDPGLGLRLIYFSYDVKMKEKGDIPEGYSVSREKKERFSLILESASTNQTSMYLCASSLSRTGLDNEQFFGPGTRLTVL.

The CDR3 coding sequence is TGTGCCAGCACCATACAGGGCTTGAACACTGAAGCTTTCTTT. It specifies CASTIQGLNTEAFF. The chain joins TRBV6-5 to TRBJ1-1; possible D gene TRBD1, 6 bases. V was clipped by 7 bases and J by 0 bases, with 12 bases between them. The CDR3 consists of 14 residues. Germline V lookup: CDR1 MNHEY, CDR2 SVGAGI.

This chain connects TRBV6-5 to TRBJ2-7; D ambiguous. CDR1 MNHEY and CDR2 SVGAGI come from the germline V gene. V lost 5 bases and J lost 5, with 16 bases in between. This CDR3 region has 14 residues. In DNA, the CDR3 is TGTGCCAGCAGTCCGACGCGGAACCCTCACGAGCAGTACTTC. This sequence encodes CASSPTRNPHEQYF.

The chain uses TRBV7-2 and TRBJ2-7; 11 nucleotides agree with TRBD2. J was trimmed by 2 bases and V by 4 bases; bases with no gene match: 7. Germline V gene data show CDR1 as SGHTA and CDR2 as FQGNSA. The CDR3 consists of 16 residues. The chain's CDR3 is CASSSRLAGNPYEQYF. CDR3 DNA: TGTGCCAGCAGCTCCCGACTAGCGGGGAACCCCTACGAGCAGTACTTC.

The rearrangement joins TRBV19 to TRBJ2-7, with a possible D match to TRBD1 (5 bases). The V and J ends lost 1 base and 2 bases respectively, with 12 bases between them. Germline V gene lookup returns CDR1 LNHDA and CDR2 SQIVND (reference sequence). This CDR3 spans 15 amino acids. The CDR3 region is CASSIASGQTYEQYF. CDR3 nucleotide sequence: TGTGCCAGTAGTATAGCGTCAGGGCAAACCTACGAGCAGTACTTC.

V is TRBV18 and J is TRBJ1-2, with 9 nucleotides matching TRBD1. Germline CDR1 is KGHSH and CDR2 is LQKENI. Trimming at V came to 1 base and at J to 4 bases, leaving 7 bases not matched to a gene. This CDR3 contains 16 residues. The CDR3 reads CASSPRDRGSSYGYTF. In nucleotides, the CDR3 is TGTGCCAGCTCACCACGAGACAGGGGGTCGAGCTATGGCTACACCTTC.

The chain joins TRBV5-6 to TRBJ2-1; 8 bases are shared with TRBD1. This CDR3 has 15 amino acids. The germline gives CDR1 SGHDT, CDR2 YYEEEE. V shed 5 bases, J shed 0 bases, and the junction held 4 bases outside the gene matches. The CDR3, as DNA: TGTGCCAGCAGTTCCGGGACAGGCTCCTACAATGAGCAGTTCTTC. It encodes CASSSGTGSYNEQFF.

DNA for the CDR3: TGTGCCAGCAGTCGGACAGGGGGCCGAGTCCCTGGGGAGCTGTTTTTT. Amino acids: CASSRTGGRVPGELFF. The genes are TRBV2 and TRBJ2-2, with 11 bases aligning to TRBD1. The V segment lost 5 bases and the J segment 8 bases; nucleotides outside the gene matches: 10. The CDR3 has 16 amino acids. In germline, CDR1 is SNHLY, CDR2 FYNNEI.

This clone occurred a few times. The rearrangement uses TRBV3-1 (or the pseudogene TRBV3-2) and TRBJ1-2; TRBD1 agrees at 12 bases. The CDR3 is 15 amino acids. From germline, CDR1 is LGHDT and CDR2 YNNKEL (reference sequence). J gave up 8 bases and V 4 bases, and 8 bases lay outside the gene matches. The CDR3 DNA follows: TGTGCCAGCAGCCGCCCCGGGACAGGGGGCTGGGGCTACACCTTC. It encodes CASSRPGTGGWGYTF.

The chain carries TRBV5-1 and TRBJ1-1, with 7 bases lining up with TRBD1. The CDR3 spans 16 residues. Trimming took 3 bases from V and 1 from J; bases not matched to a gene: 9. Germline values: CDR1 SGHRS, CDR2 YFSETQ. The CDR3 sequence: CASSWGARQGNTEAFF. The CDR3 coding sequence is TGCGCCAGCAGCTGGGGGGCGCGACAGGGGAACACTGAAGCTTTCTTT.

The chain employs TRBV11-2 and TRBJ2-7, with TRBD2 as a possible D gene (7 bases). V was shortened by 1 base and J by 5 bases, with 12 bases between the two germline ends. Per the germline V gene, CDR1 is SGHAT and CDR2 is FQNNGV. The CDR3 spans 14 residues. The CDR3 sequence is CASSLGTAGHEQYF. The DNA for the CDR3 is TGTGCCAGCAGCTTAGGGACAGCGGGACACGAGCAGTACTTC. Filled out from reference TRBV11-2 and TRBJ2-7, the complete variable domain reads EAGVAQSPRYKIIEKRQSVAFWCNPISGHATLYWYQQILGQGPKLLIQFQNNGVVDDSQLPKDRFSAERLKGVDSTLKIQPAKLEDSAVYLCASSLGTAGHEQYFGPGTRLTVT.

The V and J genes are TRBV30 and TRBJ2-7; 11 nucleotides line up with TRBD2. With 5 bases clipped from V and 3 bases from J, the junction kept 6 bases outside the gene matches. The CDR3 covers 14 residues. Germline V gives CDR1 GTSNPN, CDR2 SVGIG (reference sequence). Here the CDR3 DNA reads TGTGCCTGGGGAACCGGGACTAGCGGCTACGAGCAGTACTTC. As protein: CAWGTGTSGYEQYF. Filled out from reference TRBV30 and TRBJ2-7, the complete variable domain reads SQTIHQWPATLVQPVGSPLSLECTVEGTSNPNLYWYRQAAGRGLQLLFYSVGIGQISSEVPQNLSASRPQDRQFILSSKKLLLSDSGFYLCAWGTGTSGYEQYFGPGTRLTVT.

This clone came up once. CDR3 in DNA: TGTGCCAGTAGTAGACTAGCGGCCCCCTACGAGCAGTACTTC. The encoded protein is CASSRLAAPYEQYF. J is TRBJ2-7 and V is TRBV19, with 9 bases lining up with TRBD2. This CDR3 contains 14 residues. CDR1 and CDR2 (germline): LNHDA, SQIVND (reference sequence). Trimming removed 4 bases from V and 2 bases from J; junction bases left unmatched: 3. The full variable domain, with the rest looked up from reference TRBV19 and TRBJ2-7, is DGGITQSPKYLFRKEGQNVTLSCEQNLNHDAMYWYRQDPGQGLRLIYYSQIVNDFQKGDIAEGYSVSREKKESFPLTVTSAQKNPTAFYLCASSRLAAPYEQYFGPGTRLTVT.

The chain combines TRBV11-2 with TRBJ1-6, with D unresolved. V was shortened by 3 bases and J by 7 bases, with 10 bases between the two germline ends. The V gene's germline CDR1 is SGHAT and CDR2 FQNNGV. The CDR3 loop spans 14 amino acids. The CDR3 sequence: CASSFRSSNSPLHF. CDR3 nucleotide sequence: TGTGCCAGCAGCTTTCGATCAAGCAATTCACCCCTCCACTTT.

The chain is built from TRBV6-5 and TRBJ1-1, with 8 positions matching TRBD1. The CDR3 has 15 residues. Trimming cost V 4 bases and J 2 bases; bases outside gene matches: 6. In germline, CDR1 is MNHEY, CDR2 SVGAGI. CDR3 loop: CASSSRTGRNTEAFF. The CDR3 nucleotides read TGTGCCAGCAGTTCACGGACAGGGAGAAACACTGAAGCTTTCTTT.

The chain links TRBV7-2 to TRBJ2-1, with D perhaps TRBD1 (6 bases). Germline CDR1 is SGHTA and CDR2 is FQGNSA. The CDR3 runs to 15 residues. V dropped 1 base and J dropped 6 bases, with 13 bases sitting between them. The chain's CDR3 is CASSLGGYRVNEQFF. The CDR3 DNA is TGTGCCAGCAGCTTAGGGGGTTACAGGGTCAATGAGCAGTTCTTC. Variable domain in full (rest from reference TRBV7-2 and TRBJ2-1): GAGVSQSPSNKVTEKGKDVELRCDPISGHTALYWYRQSLGQGLEFLIYFQGNSAPDKSGLPSDRFSAERTGGSVSTLTIQRTQQEDSAVYLCASSLGGYRVNEQFFGPGTRLTVL.

The CDR3 coding sequence is TGTGCCAGCTCACCACTGGCGTGGGGGCCGGAAAAGAACACTGAAGCTTTCTTT. The encoded protein is CASSPLAWGPEKNTEAFF. The V gene is TRBV18, the J gene TRBJ1-1, with a tentative D call TRBD1 (6 bases). Germline CDR1 and CDR2: KGHSH and LQKENI. V lost 1 base and J 1 base, leaving 19 bases between the germline ends. This CDR3 spans 18 amino acids.

V is TRBV7-9 and J is TRBJ2-5; 11 nucleotides line up with TRBD2. Germline assignment: CDR1 SEHNR and CDR2 FQNEAQ (reference sequence). The V segment lost 2 bases and the J segment 2 bases; nucleotides outside the gene matches: 4. CDR3 length: 16 residues. DNA for the CDR3: TGTGCCAGCAGCTTAAGCTTAGCGGGGGGGCAAGAGACCCAGTACTTC. It is translated as CASSLSLAGGQETQYF.

V and J are TRBV7-8 and TRBJ2-2, with unresolved D. This CDR3 is 15 amino acids long. V lost 8 bases and J lost 4, with 17 bases in between. Per germline, CDR1 SGHVS and CDR2 FQNEAQ. CDR3 amino acids: CASLWSARSTGELFF. CDR3 nucleotides: TGTGCCAGCCTATGGTCAGCGAGATCCACCGGGGAGCTGTTTTTT. Full variable domain (outside the CDR3, taken from reference TRBV7-8 and TRBJ2-2): GAGVSQSPRYKVAKRGQDVALRCDPISGHVSLFWYQQALGQGPEFLTYFQNEAQLDKSGLPSDRFFAERPEGSVSTLKIQRTQQEDSAVYLCASLWSARSTGELFFGEGSRLTVL.

V usage is TRBV19 and J usage is TRBJ2-7, with TRBD1 matching 10 bases. This CDR3 region has 15 residues. Germline CDR1 and CDR2: LNHDA and SQIVND (reference sequence). J lost 2 bases, V lost 4 bases, and 5 bases had no gene match. The CDR3 DNA sequence: TGTGCCAGTAGTAACGCCGGGACAGGGGCCTACGAGCAGTACTTC. Translation: CASSNAGTGAYEQYF.

The chain employs TRBV4-2 and TRBJ1-1; D might be TRBD1 (5 bases). CDR1 LGHNA and CDR2 YNFKEQ come from the germline V gene. V dropped 5 bases and J dropped 1 base, with 14 bases sitting between them. CDR3 length equals 15 residues. CDR3 DNA sequence: TGTGCCAGCAGCTCGAGCGGGGGGTCGAACACTGAAGCTTTCTTT. It is translated as CASSSSGGSNTEAFF.

The V and J genes are TRBV6-1 and TRBJ2-1; D is undetermined. Germline-derived CDR1 and CDR2 are MNHNS and SASEGT. CDR3 length: 14 amino acids. Trimming cost V 1 base and J 6 bases, with 10 bases left between them. CDR3 loop: CASSEEEFGNEQFF. The CDR3 nucleotides are TGTGCCAGCAGTGAAGAGGAGTTCGGCAATGAGCAGTTCTTC.

This sequence joins TRBV5-6 and TRBJ1-2; 7 bases align to TRBD1. Germline CDR1 is SGHDT and CDR2 is YYEEEE. This CDR3 is 13 amino acids long. After removal of 4 bases from V and 4 bases from J, the junction contained 4 bases not matched to a gene. CDR3 coding DNA: TGTGCCAGCAGCCACCGGGACAGCTATGGCTACACCTTC. This sequence encodes CASSHRDSYGYTF.